This T cell receptor (beta chain) was profiled in a study of OX40 agonist ivuxolimab in advanced cancers. Measured with immunoSEQ multiplex PCR; TCRdb has only the in-frame clones, and not every one. This sample has roughly 86,000 clones, with around nine tenths found just once. Per the germline V gene, CDR1 is SGHRS and CDR2 is YFSETQ. The junction had 1 base not matched to a gene; V was cut back by 5 bases and J by 3 bases. The CDR3 consists of 13 residues. The rearrangement uses TRBV5-1 and TRBJ2-2; 7 bases agree with TRBD1. The sample was CD4+ or CD8+ T cells sorted from blood, taken in a trial of the OX40 agonist ivuxolimab. This clonotype was obtained from an adult with an advanced solid tumor such as melanoma, head and neck, liver or kidney cancer. This CDR3 is CASRDRDTGELFF. The CDR3 region has the DNA TGCGCCAGCAGAGACAGGGACACCGGGGAGCTGTTTTTT.